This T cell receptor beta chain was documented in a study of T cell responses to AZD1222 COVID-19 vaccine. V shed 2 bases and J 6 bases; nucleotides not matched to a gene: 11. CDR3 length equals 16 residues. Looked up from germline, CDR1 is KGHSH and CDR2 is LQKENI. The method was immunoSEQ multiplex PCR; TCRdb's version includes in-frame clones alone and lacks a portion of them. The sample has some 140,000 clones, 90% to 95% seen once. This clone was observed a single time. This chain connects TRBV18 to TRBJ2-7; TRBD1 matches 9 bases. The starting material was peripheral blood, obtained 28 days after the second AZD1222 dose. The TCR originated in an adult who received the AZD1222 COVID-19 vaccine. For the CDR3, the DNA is TGTGCCAGCTCACCAAACTACGGACAGGGGTACTCCGAGCAGTACTTC. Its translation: CASSPNYGQGYSEQYF.